These T cell receptor beta chains were read from a single sample in a study of blood T cell repertoires in COVID-19. Profiled with immunoSEQ multiplex PCR; TCRdb holds only in-frame clones, not every one. This sample has 220,000 or so clones, with around four fifths found just once. The source material was peripheral blood. These receptors were taken from a man aged 30-40 years with active or convalescent COVID-19. Both conserved end residues are part of each CDR3. The D gene is left open where the match is weak. The size of a clone is reported for some rows only, either as once, few or many, or as a class for expanded clones.

clone_size,v_call,d_call,j_call,cdr3_nt,cdr3_aa
NA,TRBV18,TRBD2,TRBJ2-3,TGTGCCAGCTCACCGCTAGCGGGAGGCCGCGGAGCAGATACGCAGTATTTT,CASSPLAGGRGADTQYF
few,TRBV3-1/TRBV3-2,TRBD1,TRBJ1-5,TGTGCCAGCAGCGCTAGACAGGGTTCTCAGCCCCAGCATTTT,CASSARQGSQPQHF
once,TRBV11-2,NA,TRBJ2-6,TGTGCCAGCAGCTCCCTGACAAGTCTTCGCTCTGGGGCCAACGTCCTGACTTTC,CASSSLTSLRSGANVLTF
NA,TRBV6-6,TRBD1,TRBJ1-4,TGTGCCAGCAGTCCCCGATTCAGGGGGCAAACTAATGAAAAACTGTTTTTT,CASSPRFRGQTNEKLFF
NA,TRBV10-2,TRBD2,TRBJ2-5,TGCGCCAGCAGTGAGTCGAAAGGACTAGCGGTCATAGAGACCCAGTACTTC,CASSESKGLAVIETQYF
NA,TRBV6-5,NA,TRBJ1-6,TGTGCCAGCAGTTACTCGGACAGCTCCTATAATTCACCCCTCCACTTT,CASSYSDSSYNSPLHF
NA,TRBV27,NA,TRBJ2-3,TGTGCCAGCAGTTTATACCCTGCCCGGGATACGCAGTATTTT,CASSLYPARDTQYF
NA,TRBV11-1,NA,TRBJ1-1,TGTGCCAGCAGATCGGACACTGAAGCTTTCTTT,CASRSDTEAFF
once,TRBV10-3,TRBD1,TRBJ1-3,TGTGCCATCACCCCTCAGGGGGGCCCCAGCTCTGGAAACACCATATATTTT,CAITPQGGPSSGNTIYF
NA,TRBV18,NA,TRBJ2-2,TGTGCCAGCTCGCCAGGGACTGCGAACACCGGGGAGCTGTTTTTT,CASSPGTANTGELFF
NA,TRBV5-1,NA,TRBJ1-2,TGCGCCAGCAGCTTGGAGGGGGAGCGGGGCTACACCTTC,CASSLEGERGYTF
NA,TRBV7-9,NA,TRBJ2-3,TGTGCCAGCAGCTTGGATCCGGGAGTCACAGATACGCAGTATTTT,CASSLDPGVTDTQYF
NA,TRBV28,NA,TRBJ1-5,TGTGCCAGCAGTTTGCAGGATAATCAGCCCCAGCATTTT,CASSLQDNQPQHF
NA,TRBV19,NA,TRBJ1-1,TGTGCCAGTAGTAAATATAAATCAGGTAGGATTGAAGCTTTCTTT,CASSKYKSGRIEAFF
NA,TRBV18,NA,TRBJ2-3,TGTGCCAGCTCACCAGGAGGAGGACGCACAGATACGCAGTATTTT,CASSPGGGRTDTQYF
NA,TRBV7-8,NA,TRBJ2-7,TGTGCCAGCAGCTTAGGGACAGTAAACTCCTACGAGCAGTACTTC,CASSLGTVNSYEQYF
NA,TRBV9,NA,TRBJ1-3,TGTGCCAGCAGCGTAGATCCCGGAGACTCTGGAAACACCATATATTTT,CASSVDPGDSGNTIYF
once,TRBV4-1,NA,TRBJ2-7,TGCGCCAGCAGCACCCAAAAAGGGAGCCCTTACGAGCAGTACTTC,CASSTQKGSPYEQYF
NA,TRBV11-1,NA,TRBJ1-3,TGTGCCAGCAGCTTGAGGGTTGACTCTGGAAACACCATATATTTT,CASSLRVDSGNTIYF
NA,TRBV4-1,NA,TRBJ2-6,TGCGCCAGCAGCCTCTATGGGGCCAGGGTCTCTGGGGCCAACGTCCTGACTTTC,CASSLYGARVSGANVLTF
once,TRBV9,NA,TRBJ2-3,TGTGCCAGCAGCGTAGGCGGGTTGGCGGACACAGATACGCAGTATTTT,CASSVGGLADTDTQYF
NA,TRBV20-1,TRBD2,TRBJ2-2,TGCAGTGCTAGTCCCTTACTAGCGGGAGGCACCGGGGAGCTGTTTTTT,CSASPLLAGGTGELFF
NA,TRBV27,TRBD2,TRBJ2-1,TGTGCCAGCAGAGTTCTAGCGGGAGCCTCTAATGAGCAGTTCTTC,CASRVLAGASNEQFF
NA,TRBV10-3,NA,TRBJ2-5,TGTGCCATCAGTGGAGGGGGTCAGGGAGAGACCCAGTACTTC,CAISGGGQGETQYF
NA,TRBV11-2,NA,TRBJ1-3,TGTGCCAGCAGCGCTAGTTTTACAAGCTCTGGAAACACCATATATTTT,CASSASFTSSGNTIYF
NA,TRBV27,TRBD2,TRBJ2-3,TGTGCCAGCAGGACCTTCGACACGACTAGCGCTAAGGGGGACACAGATACGCAGTATTTT,CASRTFDTTSAKGDTDTQYF
few,TRBV4-1,NA,TRBJ1-2,TGCGCCAGCAGCCAAAACAGGGTGGCTAACTATGGCTACACCTTC,CASSQNRVANYGYTF
NA,TRBV5-6,TRBD1,TRBJ1-2,TGTGCCAGCAGCTCCGCGGACAGGGGTGGTGGCTACACCTTC,CASSSADRGGGYTF
NA,TRBV6-5,TRBD1,TRBJ1-6,TGTGCCAGCAGTCCCCGGGGCAGGGGGATTTCACCCCTCCACTTT,CASSPRGRGISPLHF
NA,TRBV3-1/TRBV3-2,TRBD2,TRBJ2-7,TGTGCCAGCAGCCCGAGAGAGGCGGGAGACTACGAGCAGTACTTC,CASSPREAGDYEQYF
NA,TRBV2,TRBD1,TRBJ2-7,TGTGCCAGCAGCCGTCGACAGGGGTCATCCTACGAGCAGTACTTC,CASSRRQGSSYEQYF
NA,TRBV4-2,TRBD1,TRBJ1-5,TGTGCCAGCAGCCAAGACAGGGGGCGGGGGCAGCCCCAGCATTTT,CASSQDRGRGQPQHF
NA,TRBV9,NA,TRBJ1-1,TGTGCCAGCAGCGTACGGGGATCAAACACTGAAGCTTTCTTT,CASSVRGSNTEAFF
NA,TRBV6-2/TRBV6-3,TRBD1,TRBJ1-1,TGTGCCAGCAGTTGGACAGGGGCGAACACTGAAGCTTTCTTT,CASSWTGANTEAFF
NA,TRBV29-1,TRBD1,TRBJ1-4,TGCAGCGTTGACGTTTCAGGACAGGGTGAAAAACTGTTTTTT,CSVDVSGQGEKLFF
NA,TRBV19,NA,TRBJ2-3,TGTGCCAGTAGTGGGCGCGATACGCAGTATTTT,CASSGRDTQYF